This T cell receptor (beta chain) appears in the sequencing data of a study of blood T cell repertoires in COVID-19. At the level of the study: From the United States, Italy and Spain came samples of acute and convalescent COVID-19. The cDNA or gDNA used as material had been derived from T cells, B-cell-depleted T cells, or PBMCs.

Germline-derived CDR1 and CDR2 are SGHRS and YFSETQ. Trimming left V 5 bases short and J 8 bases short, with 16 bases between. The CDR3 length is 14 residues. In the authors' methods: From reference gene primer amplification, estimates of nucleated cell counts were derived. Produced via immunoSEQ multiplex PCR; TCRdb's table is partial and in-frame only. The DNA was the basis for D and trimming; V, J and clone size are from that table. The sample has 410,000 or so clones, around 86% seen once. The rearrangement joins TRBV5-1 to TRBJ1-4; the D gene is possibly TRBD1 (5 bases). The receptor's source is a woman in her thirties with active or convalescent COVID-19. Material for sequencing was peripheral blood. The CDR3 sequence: CASRVGGDGEKLFF. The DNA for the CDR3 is TGCGCCAGCAGAGTAGGAGGGGACGGCGAAAAACTGTTTTTT.